Described below is a single T cell receptor (beta chain) sequence and its context. Germline CDR1 SQVTM, CDR2 ANQGSEA. The J segment lost 4 bases and the V segment lost 5 bases, leaving 9 bases of the junction unmatched. There are 16 residues in the CDR3. The sample originates from a study of blood T cell repertoires in COVID-19. Study in general: Italy, Spain and the United States were the sources of the convalescent and acute COVID-19 samples. Nucleic acid was either cDNA or gDNA, and it came from T cells, B-cell-depleted T cells, or PBMCs.

Original methodology: Amplification of reference gene primers provided the estimated nucleated cell counts. Only in-frame clones appear in the TCRdb table, and some are missing; sequencing was by immunoSEQ multiplex PCR. That table supplies the V and J calls and clone size; D and trimming were determined from the DNA. The data show roughly 200,000 clones, less than 85% seen once. This chain links TRBV29-1 with TRBJ2-3; 13 bases match TRBD2. The source is a man over 45 who had recovered from COVID-19. The sequencing sample was made of peripheral blood. CDR3 in DNA: TGCAGCGTTCTCGGCCGGACTAGCGGGAGCCCAGATACGCAGTATTTT. Its translation: CSVLGRTSGSPDTQYF.